One T cell receptor (beta chain) is described in this entry. Its antigen is undetermined. The V end lost 4 bases, the J end lost 6 bases, and 17 bases lay between the germline ends. This CDR3 is 15 amino acids long. From germline, CDR1 is SGHKS and CDR2 YYEKEE (reference sequence). Treatment noted: approximately 18 received Ad26.COV2.S at low or high dose, single or two shots; about 5 received placebo; per-sample allocation not given. Collection of the samples took place on day 63 after the first injection of vaccine or placebo. In Boston, an adult donor aged 18-55 years took part. Repertoires were generated with immunoSEQ multiplex PCR, while TCRdb's copy carries only in-frame clones and drops some. The sample lists roughly 680,000 clones, about 90% occurring once. This sample is part of a study of Ad26.COV2.S vaccination and SARS-CoV-2 variants. Findings of the study overall: The study found similar non-spike TCR breadth in vaccine and placebo recipients. CD8+ and CD4+ T cells specific for spike reportedly responded with substantial breadth after vaccination.

This chain joins TRBV5-5 and TRBJ1-5; tentative D call: TRBD1 (6 bases). The clonotype originates from a person aged 18-65 years who received the Ad26.COV2.S COVID-19 vaccine or a placebo. The sample was peripheral blood, taken in a trial of Ad26.COV2.S vaccine versus placebo. The CDR3 sequence is CASSRGHEIPQPQHF. CDR3 DNA sequence: TGTGCCAGCAGCAGGGGACACGAGATCCCTCAGCCCCAGCATTTT.